The entry below gives a single T cell receptor (beta chain) sequence along with its context. The CDR3 covers 15 residues. The ends lost 4 bases at V and 4 bases at J; junction bases unmatched: 11. Germline CDR1 SQVTM, CDR2 ANQGSEA. These data are taken from a study of technical replicates of blood from several donors. Generated by immunoSEQ multiplex PCR, the TCRdb table keeps only in-frame clones and is missing some. The data hold under 100,000 clones, with around 95% observed a single time. The chain carries TRBV29-1 and TRBJ2-3; 7 bases line up with TRBD2. This TCR was sampled from a human donor in good health. The sequencing input was T cells isolated from PBMCs. The CDR3 loop reads CSVVLPAGIPDTQYF. In DNA form, the CDR3 reads TGCAGCGTTGTTCTCCCAGCGGGAATCCCAGATACGCAGTATTTT.